The source of this T cell receptor beta chain is a study of blood T cell repertoires in COVID-19. Study-level information: Spain, Italy and the United States supplied samples that represented acute and convalescent COVID-19. Nucleic acid was either cDNA or gDNA, and it came from T cells, B-cell-depleted T cells, or PBMCs.

Per the original methods: Reference gene primer amplification gave nucleated cell count estimates. Generated by immunoSEQ multiplex PCR, the TCRdb table keeps only in-frame clones and is missing some. D and trimming come from the DNA, and the V and J calls and clone size come from that table. This sample has about 140,000 clones, with approximately 90% found just once. Sample: peripheral blood. The sequence was collected from a human donor in a cohort sampled during active COVID-19.

The CDR3 here is CASSPTALEQYF. CDR3 in DNA: TGTGCCAGCAGCCCCACAGCCCTCGAGCAGTACTTC. This chain connects TRBV14 to TRBJ2-7; D is uncertain. CDR3 size: 12 residues. The germline V gene has CDR1 SGHDN and CDR2 FVKESK. V shed 4 bases and J shed 6 bases, with 10 bases lying between them.